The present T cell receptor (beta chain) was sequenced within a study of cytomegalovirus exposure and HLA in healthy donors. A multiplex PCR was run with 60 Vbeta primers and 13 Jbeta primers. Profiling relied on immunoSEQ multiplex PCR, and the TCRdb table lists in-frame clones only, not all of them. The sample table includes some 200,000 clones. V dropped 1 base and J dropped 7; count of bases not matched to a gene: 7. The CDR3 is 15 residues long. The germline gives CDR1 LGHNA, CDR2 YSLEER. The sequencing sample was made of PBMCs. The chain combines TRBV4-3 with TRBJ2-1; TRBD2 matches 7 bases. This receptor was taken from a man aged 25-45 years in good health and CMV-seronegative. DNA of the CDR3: TGCGCCAGCAGCCAAGCGGGGGGACTTACTAATGAGCAGTTCTTC. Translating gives CASSQAGGLTNEQFF.